Below, 2 T cell receptor beta chains from the same sample are listed, as sequenced in a study of tumor-infiltrating lymphocytes in primary liver carcinoma. The tissue used was unsorted bulk material of about 19-31 mg. RNA and DNA were co-extracted from it with the AllPrep DNA/RNA mini kit. From approximately 450 ng total RNA, TCR beta cDNA was generated with a primer in the constant region. It was through three nested multiplex PCR rounds of slightly modified ARM-PCR that TCR beta libraries arose. The first two PCR rounds, nine to ten cycles each, used TRBV1-TRBV30 forward primers and a C-beta reverse primer. TCRdb reprocessed the multiplex PCR reads with MiXCR, giving one entry per CDR3 protein. Of 90,000 to 140,000 distinct CDR3 sequences in the sample, around 84% are singletons; the top ten hold approximately 21%. The specimen sequenced was liver tumor tissue from sampling region 3. Subset of the sample: tumor region T3, left-lateral pole. These receptors were obtained from a man aged 40-49 years with primary liver carcinoma and hepatitis B virus infection.

Points on this clonotype: The junction departs from germline at one end; a sequencing error may be responsible. The chain is built from TRBV12-3 or TRBV12-4 and TRBJ1-4; possible D gene TRBD1, 5 bases. The CDR3 contains 13 residues. The CDR3 region is CTSSLAGAEKLFF. The CDR3 bases are TGTACCAGCAGTTTAGCCGGGGCTGAAAAACTGTTTTTT.

With respect to this clonotype: A read error may explain this, as a much larger clone is one base away. V is TRBV28 and J is TRBJ1-5; TRBD1 agrees at 7 bases. CDR1 is MDHEN, CDR2 SYDVKM, per germline. The CDR3 runs 18 residues. Here the CDR3 DNA reads TGTGCCAGCAGTTTACCAAACTGGGCAGGGGGGAGCAATCAGTCCCAGCATTTT. Residues: CASSLPNWAGGSNQSQHF.